This T cell receptor (beta chain) was found in a study of shared clonotypes between healthy human individuals. Study-wide points: Non-shared clonotypes had lower generation probabilities than those shared by all four donors.

In regard to this clone: Its cognate antigen is unknown.

This CDR3 is built from 18 residues. CDR1 is GTSNPN, CDR2 SVGIG, per germline (reference sequence). V was pared by 3 bases and J by 7 bases, with 16 bases of the junction left unmatched. The method was immunoSEQ multiplex PCR; TCRdb's version includes in-frame clones alone and lacks a portion of them. This sample has around 2.3 million clones; around 95% occur once, and the top ten carry 0.1% to 0.15%. What was sequenced was naive CD4+ T cells sorted from blood. Subset indicated: CD45RA+ positively selected. V gene TRBV30 combines with J gene TRBJ2-2; 11 bases agree with TRBD2. The origin of this receptor is a young man in good health. CDR3 protein: CAWSPPLAGGRTSGELFF. The CDR3 DNA sequence: TGTGCCTGGAGCCCCCCCCTAGCGGGAGGTCGTACAAGCGGGGAGCTGTTTTTT.